Below, 29 T cell receptor beta chains from the same sample are listed, as sequenced in a study of shared clonotypes between healthy human individuals. Generated by immunoSEQ multiplex PCR, the TCRdb table keeps only in-frame clones and is missing some. There are a few million clones in the sample; approximately 93% occur only once, and 0.39% lies in the top ten. Specimen: naive CD4+ T cells from PBMCs. Regarding subset: CD45RA+ positively selected. Receptors were obtained from a man aged 18 to 30 in good health. Some clones in this sample may be carry-over from other donors' samples.

The rearrangement uses TRBV7-9 and TRBJ1-2; the D gene is possibly TRBD1 (5 bases). CDR3 length: 12 amino acids. The germline V gene encodes CDR1 SEHNR and CDR2 FQNEAQ (reference sequence). Trimming removed 5 bases at V and 6 bases at J, with 10 bases between. The CDR3 DNA reads TGTGCCAGCAGCCGACAGCTGGATGGCTACACCTTC. Translated: CASSRQLDGYTF.

The CDR3 DNA reads TGTGCCAGCAGCTTATTCCTAACCTCGAACACCGGGGAGCTGTTTTTT. Amino acids: CASSLFLTSNTGELFF. The rearrangement uses TRBV11-2 and TRBJ2-2; D gene uncertain. V was trimmed by 2 bases and J by 0 bases, leaving 10 bases between them. Germline CDR1 SGHAT, CDR2 FQNNGV. The CDR3 length is 16 residues. The whole variable domain, filled in from reference TRBV11-2 and TRBJ2-2, reads EAGVAQSPRYKIIEKRQSVAFWCNPISGHATLYWYQQILGQGPKLLIQFQNNGVVDDSQLPKDRFSAERLKGVDSTLKIQPAKLEDSAVYLCASSLFLTSNTGELFFGEGSRLTVL.

The J gene is TRBJ2-7, the V gene TRBV6-1; TRBD2 matches 10 bases. The CDR3 is 15 residues long. With V trimmed by 5 bases and J by 3 bases, 7 bases remained unmatched. Germline assignment: CDR1 MNHNS and CDR2 SASEGT. The DNA of the CDR3 is TGTGCCAGCAGTTCACTAGCGGGACTTGGCTACGAGCAGTACTTC. The encoded protein is CASSSLAGLGYEQYF.

This clone was detected once. The chain is built from TRBV2 and TRBJ1-6; 7 bases map to TRBD1. The CDR3 is 12 amino acids. Germline trimming cut 8 bases from V and 7 bases from J; bases unmatched to any gene: 2. CDR1 and CDR2 from the germline V gene are SNHLY and FYNNEI. The CDR3 nucleotides read TGTGCCAGCGGGACAGCCAATTCACCCCTCCACTTT. Its protein is CASGTANSPLHF.

The chain has TRBV11-3 and TRBJ2-7; no clear D. This CDR3 region has 18 residues. Per the germline V gene, CDR1 is SGHNT and CDR2 is YENEEA. V gave up 5 bases and J gave up 0 bases, with 23 bases separating them. The DNA for the CDR3 is TGTGCCAGCAGCCCTATCCCTTCGACGGTCCATAGCTCCTACGAGCAGTACTTC. Translating it yields CASSPIPSTVHSSYEQYF.

The chain has TRBV11-3 and TRBJ2-1; the D gene is possibly TRBD2 (6 bases). V was pared by 6 bases and J by 6 bases, with 15 bases between. The CDR3 runs to 14 residues. The germline gives CDR1 SGHNT, CDR2 YENEEA. The CDR3 DNA reads as TGTGCCAGCAGTTCGGGGGTTTTGCCCAATGAGCAGTTCTTC. Amino acid sequence: CASSSGVLPNEQFF.

The V call is TRBV6-4, the J call TRBJ2-7, with unresolved D. V was trimmed by 2 bases and J by 3 bases, leaving 8 bases between them. Germline CDR1 and CDR2: MRHNA and SNTAGT. CDR3 length: 13 residues. The CDR3 bases are TGTGCCAGCAGTGACCGGCCGGGCTACGAGCAGTACTTC. Protein sequence: CASSDRPGYEQYF.

The chain joins TRBV6-1 to TRBJ2-7; D is uncertain. V lost 1 base, J lost 0 bases, and 7 bases lay in between. The CDR3 is 14 residues long. Per the germline V gene, CDR1 is MNHNS and CDR2 is SASEGT. CDR3 loop: CASSEVDNSYEQYF. The DNA of the CDR3 is TGTGCCAGCAGTGAAGTTGACAACTCCTACGAGCAGTACTTC.

Comment on this clone: Other DNA sequences in this sample translate to the same CDR3. This chain uses TRBV7-3 with TRBJ1-1, with 9 bases fitting TRBD1. The CDR3 is 13 residues long. V shed 2 bases and J 5 bases; nucleotides not matched to a gene: 0. The germline V gene has CDR1 SGHTA and CDR2 FQGTGA. CDR3 loop: CASSLGQGTEAFF. The DNA for the CDR3 is TGTGCCAGCAGCTTAGGACAGGGGACTGAAGCTTTCTTT.

The chain combines TRBV2 with TRBJ2-1, with no clear D. With 1 base removed from V and 4 bases from J, the gap between germline ends came to 5 bases. Germline values: CDR1 SNHLY, CDR2 FYNNEI. This CDR3 spans 13 amino acids. The chain's CDR3 is CASSEEAYNEQFF. CDR3 sequence (DNA): TGTGCCAGCAGTGAAGAGGCTTACAATGAGCAGTTCTTC.

The chain couples TRBV4-1 to TRBJ2-3, with 7 bases aligning to TRBD2. Trimming at V came to 2 bases and at J to 2 bases, leaving 10 bases not matched to a gene. CDR3 length: 17 amino acids. Germline CDR1 and CDR2: MGHRA and YSYEKL. The CDR3: CASSQSVARGDTDTQYF. CDR3 DNA sequence: TGCGCCAGCAGCCAATCCGTGGCTCGGGGGGACACAGATACGCAGTATTTT.

This clone appeared once. The rearrangement links TRBV11-1 to TRBJ2-7, with 7 bases lining up with TRBD1. The ends lost 8 bases at V and 2 bases at J; junction bases unmatched: 6. CDR1 and CDR2 (germline): SGHAT, FQDESV (reference sequence). The CDR3 totals 13 residues. The CDR3 sequence is CASSGQRTYEQYF. CDR3 sequence (DNA): TGTGCCAGCTCGGGACAGAGGACCTACGAGCAGTACTTC.

The rearrangement links TRBV5-1 to TRBJ2-3, with TRBD1 matching 11 bases. Germline V gene lookup returns CDR1 SGHRS and CDR2 YFSETQ. The CDR3 extends over 14 amino acids. The J segment lost 6 bases and the V segment lost 5 bases, leaving 5 bases of the junction unmatched. The CDR3 sequence is CASSRGQGADTQYF. The CDR3 coding sequence is TGCGCCAGCAGTCGTGGACAGGGGGCTGATACGCAGTATTTT.

The chain joins TRBV7-2 to TRBJ2-2; a weak D match, TRBD2 (6 bases). Per the germline V gene, CDR1 is SGHTA and CDR2 is FQGNSA. Trimming removed 7 bases at V and 0 bases at J, with 15 bases between. The CDR3 has 16 amino acids. For the CDR3, the DNA is TGTGCCAGCACCCCACTAGCCTTAGCGAACACCGGGGAGCTGTTTTTT. It specifies CASTPLALANTGELFF.

As regards this clone: The sample holds other DNA sequences that translate to the same CDR3. The chain combines TRBV5-1 with TRBJ2-7, with TRBD1 matching over 8 bases. Germline CDR1 reads SGHRS; CDR2 reads YFSETQ. V lost 4 bases and J lost 0; bases outside the gene matches: 6. This CDR3 is built from 15 residues. This CDR3 reads CASSTGTGSSYEQYF. Here the CDR3 DNA reads TGCGCCAGCAGCACGGGGACAGGAAGCTCCTACGAGCAGTACTTC.

V is TRBV28 and J is TRBJ1-2, with D uncertain. The length of the CDR3 is 15 residues. Germline CDR1 and CDR2: MDHEN and SYDVKM. V lost 7 bases and J lost 11, with 26 bases in between. CDR3 region: CASKPAIRQQKPYTF. The CDR3 nucleotides read TGTGCCAGCAAGCCGGCCATACGACAACAAAAGCCATACACCTTC.

The CDR3 DNA sequence: TGTGCCAGCAGTTGGGGGGGGTACCAGCCCCAGCATTTT. Its protein product is CASSWGGYQPQHF. The gene calls are TRBV28 and TRBJ1-5; a weak D match, TRBD1 (5 bases). CDR1 is MDHEN, CDR2 SYDVKM, per germline. Between the trimmed V and J ends, which lost 4 bases and 7 bases, there was a span of 11 bases. CDR3 size: 13 residues.

The rearrangement joins TRBV9 to TRBJ1-4, with D perhaps matching TRBD1 (5 bases). Trimming cost V 0 bases and J 5 bases, with 14 bases left between them. The CDR3 is 16 residues long. Germline CDR1 SGDLS, CDR2 YYNGEE. The CDR3 nucleotides read TGTGCCAGCAGCGTAGGAGATCGAGGGGCCAATGAAAAACTGTTTTTT. Protein sequence: CASSVGDRGANEKLFF. Full variable domain (remainder filled in from reference TRBV9 and TRBJ1-4): DSGVTQTPKHLITATGQRVTLRCSPRSGDLSVYWYQQSLDQGLQFLIQYYNGEERAKGNILERFSAQQFPDLHSELNLSSLELGDSALYFCASSVGDRGANEKLFFGSGTQLSVL.

The chain couples TRBV28 to TRBJ2-7, with D maybe TRBD2 (5 bases). Trimming removed 8 bases at V and 0 bases at J, with 14 bases between. This CDR3 is built from 14 residues. Germline V lookup: CDR1 MDHEN, CDR2 SYDVKM. CDR3 in amino acids: CASETGGSSYEQYF. The CDR3 DNA reads TGTGCCAGCGAGACTGGAGGTAGCTCCTACGAGCAGTACTTC. Using reference TRBV28 and TRBJ2-7 for the parts outside the CDR3, the full variable domain is DVKVTQSSRYLVKRTGEKVFLECVQDMDHENMFWYRQDPGLGLRLIYFSYDVKMKEKGDIPEGYSVSREKKERFSLILESASTNQTSMYLCASETGGSSYEQYFGPGTRLTVT.

The chain is built from TRBV13 and TRBJ2-7; 10 positions match TRBD2. Losses at the gene ends were 3 bases for V and 3 bases for J; bases not matched to a gene: 5. The CDR3 is 15 residues long. Germline-derived CDR1 and CDR2 are PRHDT and FYEKMQ (reference sequence). In DNA, the CDR3 is TGTGCCAGCAGCTTCGGACTAGCGGCCGACTACGAGCAGTACTTC. This gives the protein CASSFGLAADYEQYF.

The gene calls are TRBV28 and TRBJ1-1; 7 nucleotides match TRBD1. V dropped 7 bases and J dropped 0; count of bases not matched to a gene: 8. The CDR3 extends over 15 amino acids. Germline loops: CDR1 MDHEN, CDR2 SYDVKM. The CDR3 spells CASNEPGGLNTEAFF. The CDR3 DNA sequence: TGTGCCAGCAACGAGCCAGGGGGATTGAACACTGAAGCTTTCTTT.

The chain combines TRBV29-1 with TRBJ2-5, with 10 bases fitting TRBD1. Germline CDR1 reads SQVTM; CDR2 reads ANQGSEA. J gave up 5 bases and V 4 bases, and 10 bases lay outside the gene matches. CDR3 size: 15 residues. CDR3 sequence: CSVGKGTGAGETQYF. CDR3 nucleotide sequence: TGCAGCGTTGGCAAAGGGACAGGGGCGGGGGAGACCCAGTACTTC.

The V gene is TRBV5-8, the J gene TRBJ1-2, with unresolved D. Trimming removed 4 bases from V and 0 bases from J, with 19 bases in between. Germline CDR1 SGHTS, CDR2 YDEGEE. The CDR3 loop spans 17 amino acids. The chain's CDR3 is CASSKRVGKSPNYGYTF. The CDR3 DNA reads as TGTGCCAGCAGCAAGAGGGTGGGGAAATCCCCTAACTATGGCTACACCTTC. The entire variable domain, with the rest obtained from reference TRBV5-8 and TRBJ1-2, is as follows: EAGVTQSPTHLIKTRGQQATLRCSPISGHTSVYWYQQALGLGLQFLLWYDEGEERNRGNFPPRFSGRQFPNYSSELNVNALELEDSALYLCASSKRVGKSPNYGYTFGSGTRLTVV.

Points on this clone: A read error may account for a junction end that differs from germline. The chain uses TRBV5-1 and TRBJ1-1; D is uncertain. The CDR3 covers 14 residues. The germline CDR1 and CDR2 sequences are SGHRS and YFSETQ. In DNA form, the CDR3 reads TGCGCCAGCAGTCCGGACCGACCCGGTGCTGAATCTTTCTTT. It yields the protein CASSPDRPGAESFF.

This clone was found once. The chain uses TRBV7-2 and TRBJ1-4, with D maybe TRBD1 (6 bases). The CDR3 length is 16 residues. Germline values: CDR1 SGHTA, CDR2 FQGNSA. V was shortened by 4 bases and J by 5 bases, with 17 bases between the two germline ends. This CDR3 is CASSSPPGHRNEKLFF. CDR3 DNA: TGTGCCAGCAGCTCCCCGCCGGGACACCGAAATGAAAAACTGTTTTTT.

In this sample, this clone turned up once. In nucleotides, the CDR3 is TGCGCCAGCAGCTTGGGTTCTGTCCTCTACGAGCAGTACTTC. Protein: CASSLGSVLYEQYF. The V call is TRBV5-1, the J call TRBJ2-7; D not resolved. Between the trimmed V and J ends, which lost 0 bases and 3 bases, there was a span of 10 bases. Germline CDR1 is SGHRS and CDR2 is YFSETQ. The CDR3 is made up of 14 amino acids. Complete variable domain (other parts from reference TRBV5-1 and TRBJ2-7): KAGVTQTPRYLIKTRGQQVTLSCSPISGHRSVSWYQQTPGQGLQFLFEYFSETQRNKGNFPGRFSGRQFSNSRSEMNVSTLELGDSALYLCASSLGSVLYEQYFGPGTRLTVT.

The V gene is TRBV7-8, the J gene TRBJ2-7; no reliable D call. Germline lookup yields CDR1 SGHVS and CDR2 FQNEAQ. The CDR3 sequence is 12 residues long. V lost 5 bases to trimming and J lost 9 bases, with 14 bases between them. This CDR3 reads CASSNEGWGQYF. The CDR3 nucleotides are TGTGCCAGCAGCAACGAAGGGTGGGGGCAGTACTTC.

The CDR3 DNA is TGTGCCACCTTCGTTCCGTCGGTCCACGAGCAGTACTTC. Protein sequence: CATFVPSVHEQYF. The chain is built from TRBV28 and TRBJ2-7; no clear D gene. CDR1 and CDR2 from the germline V gene are MDHEN and SYDVKM. V lost 10 bases and J 5 bases, leaving 18 bases between the germline ends. The CDR3 runs to 13 residues.

The rearrangement uses TRBV6-1 and TRBJ2-1; D ambiguous. The germline gives CDR1 MNHNS, CDR2 SASEGT. The V end was cut by 0 bases, the J end by 1 base, with 10 bases between. The CDR3 spans 16 residues. This CDR3 reads CASSEAGGISYNEQFF. The DNA for the CDR3 is TGTGCCAGCAGTGAAGCCGGCGGAATTTCCTACAATGAGCAGTTCTTC.